Listed below are T cell receptor beta chains from one sample, sequenced in a study of control samples from healthy donors and cancer patients. Only in-frame clones appear in the TCRdb table, and some are missing; sequencing was by immunoSEQ multiplex PCR. Among some 160,000 clones listed, about 93% were seen once. The sample taken for sequencing was blood. The receptors stem from a woman aged 30 to 39 in good health. Both conserved end residues are part of each CDR3. The D gene is left open where the match is weak. Size tells how often a clone was seen (once, few, many) or the class of an expanded clone, and some rows leave it out.

d_call clone_size j_call v_call cdr3_aa cdr3_nt
- - TRBJ1-3 TRBV5-1 CASSLTGASSGNTIYF TGCGCCAGCAGCTTGACCGGGGCCTCCTCTGGAAACACCATATATTTT
- - TRBJ2-7 TRBV27 CASSSAQGTPYEQYF TGTGCCAGCAGTTCCGCCCAGGGTACCCCCTACGAGCAGTACTTC
- few TRBJ1-1 TRBV6-5 CASKERGYTEAFF TGTGCCAGCAAAGAGCGAGGGTACACTGAAGCTTTCTTT
- - TRBJ2-1 TRBV3-1/TRBV3-2 CASSQVPHEQFF TGTGCCAGCAGCCAAGTGCCCCATGAGCAGTTCTTC
- - TRBJ2-3 TRBV7-6 CASSLALRSGLGDTQYF TGTGCCAGCAGCTTAGCCCTCCGGAGCGGTCTTGGAGATACGCAGTATTTT
- - TRBJ2-2 TRBV4-1 CASSPRHQGWGGELFF TGCGCCAGCAGCCCTCGCCACCAGGGGTGGGGCGGGGAGCTGTTTTTT
- - TRBJ2-7 TRBV9 CASSLLGGEGAAEQYF TGTGCCAGCAGCCTCCTAGGAGGGGAGGGGGCCGCCGAGCAGTACTTC
- - TRBJ2-5 TRBV4-2 CASSLRREETQYF TGTGCCAGCAGCCTTCGGAGGGAGGAGACCCAGTACTTC
TRBD1 - TRBJ1-1 TRBV6-2/TRBV6-3 CASSLGGEGVRAEAFF TGTGCCAGCAGCTTAGGGGGCGAAGGTGTTCGGGCTGAAGCTTTCTTT
- - TRBJ2-2 TRBV11-3 CASSPLENTGELFF TGTGCCAGCAGCCCACTAGAAAACACCGGGGAGCTGTTTTTT
- - TRBJ2-2 TRBV11-1 CASSLGRTGELFF TGTGCCAGCAGCTTGGGTAGAACCGGGGAGCTGTTTTTT
TRBD2 - TRBJ2-1 TRBV12-3/TRBV12-4 CASSFTSADEQFF TGTGCCAGCAGTTTCACTAGCGCGGATGAGCAGTTCTTC
- - TRBJ2-1 TRBV2 CASMVPTLNEQFF TGTGCCAGCATGGTTCCCACACTGAATGAGCAGTTCTTC
TRBD2 - TRBJ2-2 TRBV7-6 CASSLAASGSLTGELFF TGTGCCAGCAGCTTAGCGGCTAGCGGGAGCCTCACCGGGGAGCTGTTTTTT
- - TRBJ2-1 TRBV12-5 CASGLTPSSYNEQFF TGTGCTAGTGGTTTGACCCCTAGCTCCTACAATGAGCAGTTCTTC
- once TRBJ2-1 TRBV5-1 CASSLSTEQFF TGCGCCAGCAGCTTGTCGACTGAGCAGTTCTTC
- - TRBJ1-2 TRBV6-5 CASSYGQGGLYGYTF TGTGCCAGCAGTTACGGGCAGGGTGGGCTTTATGGCTACACCTTC
- - TRBJ2-5 TRBV29-1 CSVARDDETQYF TGCAGCGTTGCTAGGGATGACGAGACCCAGTACTTC
- - TRBJ2-2 TRBV6-2/TRBV6-3 CASSYSASANTGELFF TGTGCCAGCAGTTACTCGGCTAGCGCCAACACCGGGGAGCTGTTTTTT
- - TRBJ2-5 TRBV9 CASSVGPSGGQVAQYF TGTGCCAGCAGCGTCGGACCCTCGGGTGGCCAAGTTGCCCAGTACTTC
- - TRBJ1-3 TRBV18 CASSPRRGDSGNTIYF TGTGCCAGCTCACCAAGGAGGGGGGACTCTGGAAACACCATATATTTT
- - TRBJ2-2 TRBV29-1 CSVGRNPTGELFF TGCAGCGTGGGCCGTAATCCCACCGGGGAGCTGTTTTTT
TRBD1 - TRBJ2-7 TRBV5-6 CASSRQGLGEQYF TGTGCCAGCAGCCGACAGGGTTTGGGGGAGCAGTACTTC
TRBD1 - TRBJ2-7 TRBV14 CASSPYGTGGHEQYF TGTGCCAGCAGCCCTTACGGGACAGGGGGCCACGAGCAGTACTTC
- - TRBJ1-5 TRBV7-9 CASSWQGGDQPQHF TGTGCCAGCAGCTGGCAAGGCGGGGATCAGCCCCAGCATTTT
TRBD2 - TRBJ2-6 TRBV27 CASSTPGLGGNGANVLTF TGTGCCAGCAGCACCCCGGGACTAGGTGGGAATGGGGCCAACGTCCTGACTTTC
- - TRBJ2-1 TRBV15 CATSRESREQFF TGTGCCACCAGCAGAGAGTCACGCGAGCAGTTCTTC
TRBD2 once TRBJ2-5 TRBV9 CASSVAASGSQETQYF TGTGCCAGCAGCGTAGCGGCTAGCGGTAGCCAAGAGACCCAGTACTTC